The rows below give T cell receptor beta chains drawn from one sample of a study of cytomegalovirus exposure and HLA in healthy donors. Clones were read by immunoSEQ multiplex PCR, and TCRdb kept only the in-frame ones, dropping some. The sample lists some 140,000 clones, roughly 83% occurring once. Sequencing was done on a sample of PBMCs. The receptors here all came from a man aged 25 to 45 in good health and CMV-seropositive. Both conserved end residues are part of each CDR3. D genes are given only for firm matches. Clone size is given for some rows only: seen once, a few or many times, or a class if the clone is expanded.

d_call,j_call,clone_size,v_call,cdr3_aa,cdr3_nt
TRBD2,TRBJ2-7,NA,TRBV5-1,CASSPRLAGLTYEQYF,TGCGCCAGCAGTCCGCGACTAGCGGGCCTTACCTACGAGCAGTACTTC
NA,TRBJ1-1,once,TRBV9,CASSTAGLNTEAFF,TGTGCCAGCAGCACCGCGGGGTTGAACACTGAAGCTTTCTTT
TRBD2,TRBJ2-4,NA,TRBV4-2,CASSQDRGGAKNIQYF,TGTGCCAGCAGCCAAGATCGGGGGGGAGCCAAAAACATTCAGTACTTC
TRBD1,TRBJ1-2,NA,TRBV5-5,CASSLAEGQGVPNYGYTF,TGTGCCAGCAGCTTGGCCGAGGGACAGGGAGTTCCTAACTATGGCTACACCTTC
NA,TRBJ2-3,NA,TRBV25-1,CASSRASEDTQYF,TGTGCCAGCAGCAGGGCCTCCGAAGATACGCAGTATTTT
TRBD1,TRBJ2-7,NA,TRBV2,CASSRRQGYSYEQYF,TGTGCCAGCAGCCGCCGACAGGGTTATTCCTACGAGCAGTACTTC
TRBD2,TRBJ2-3,NA,TRBV6-6,CASSYSRGSGDTQYF,TGTGCCAGCAGTTACTCGCGCGGGAGTGGAGATACGCAGTATTTT
NA,TRBJ2-7,NA,TRBV6-1,CASGSWSYEQYF,TGTGCCAGCGGGAGTTGGTCCTACGAGCAGTACTTC
TRBD2,TRBJ2-3,NA,TRBV5-4,CASSLGGRPDTQYF,TGTGCCAGCAGCTTGGGCGGGAGGCCGGATACGCAGTATTTT
NA,TRBJ1-5,few,TRBV4-2,CASSQDTGFEDNQPQHF,TGTGCCAGCAGCCAAGATACGGGGTTCGAGGACAATCAGCCCCAGCATTTT
NA,TRBJ1-1,NA,TRBV5-5,CASSLGRGDTEAFF,TGTGCCAGCAGCTTGGGCAGGGGAGACACTGAAGCTTTCTTT
NA,TRBJ1-1,NA,TRBV30,CAREAAVNTEAFF,TGTGCCAGAGAGGCGGCGGTGAACACTGAAGCTTTCTTT